This T cell receptor (beta chain) was captured by sequencing in a study of blood T cell repertoires in COVID-19. At the level of the study: Donors in the United States, Italy and Spain gave samples during acute or convalescent COVID-19. Sources were T cells, B-cell-depleted T cells, or PBMCs; the material itself was cDNA or gDNA.

Followed longitudinally, the Seattle patients had been enrolled during active infection. Per the original methods: Estimation of nucleated cell counts relied on the amplification of reference gene primers. Assay used: immunoSEQ multiplex PCR; TCRdb lists only in-frame clones, some missing. Clone size and the V and J calls come from that table; the DNA yielded D and trimming. Of a few hundred thousand clones listed, around nine tenths were seen once; the top ten hold roughly 12%. Trimming shortened V by 4 bases and J by 6 bases, and 13 bases separated the two germline ends. Germline CDR1 is SGHNT and CDR2 is YENEEA. This CDR3 comprises 14 residues.

The chain employs TRBV11-3 and TRBJ2-1; maybe TRBD1 (6 bases). Sample: peripheral blood. This TCR was sampled from a woman under 40 with COVID-19, enrolled during active disease. The CDR3 DNA follows: TGTGCCAGCAGCTCAAGGAGGACAGCCAATGAGCAGTTCTTC. Translated, it gives CASSSRRTANEQFF.